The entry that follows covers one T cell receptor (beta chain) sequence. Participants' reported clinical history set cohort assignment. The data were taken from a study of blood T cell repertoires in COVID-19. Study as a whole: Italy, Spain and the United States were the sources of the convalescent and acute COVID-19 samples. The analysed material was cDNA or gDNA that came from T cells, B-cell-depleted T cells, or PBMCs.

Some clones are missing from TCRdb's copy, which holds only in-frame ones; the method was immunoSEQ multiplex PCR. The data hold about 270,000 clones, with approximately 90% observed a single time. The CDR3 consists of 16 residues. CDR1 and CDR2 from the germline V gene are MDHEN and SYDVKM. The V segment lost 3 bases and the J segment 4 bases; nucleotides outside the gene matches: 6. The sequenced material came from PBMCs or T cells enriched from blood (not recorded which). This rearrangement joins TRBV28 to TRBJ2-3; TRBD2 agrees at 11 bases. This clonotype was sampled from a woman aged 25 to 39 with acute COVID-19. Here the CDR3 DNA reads TGTGCCAGCAGTTTGACTAGCGGGATTCTATCAGATACGCAGTATTTT. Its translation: CASSLTSGILSDTQYF.